This T cell receptor (beta chain) stems from a study of blood T cell repertoires in COVID-19. Overall study context: Samples representing acute and convalescent COVID-19 were sourced from the United States, Italy and Spain. The analysed material was cDNA or gDNA that came from T cells, B-cell-depleted T cells, or PBMCs.

Germline V gene data show CDR1 as KGHSH and CDR2 as LQKENI. V lost 4 bases to trimming and J lost 4 bases; unmatched junction nucleotides: 10. This CDR3 region has 16 residues. Study processing details: Estimated nucleated cell counts came from reference gene primer amplification. Data came from immunoSEQ multiplex PCR; TCRdb stores just in-frame clones and leaves some out. The V and J calls and clone size are taken from that table; D and trimming were inferred from the DNA. The sample yields about 210,000 clones, around nine tenths seen once. The TCR sequence derives from a man in his forties or fifties with acute or convalescent COVID-19. This chain joins TRBV18 and TRBJ2-3; 8 bases are shared with TRBD2. Sequences were obtained from peripheral blood. The CDR3 region is CASSQLVTSEADTQYF. The CDR3 region has the DNA TGTGCCAGCTCACAATTGGTGACTAGCGAAGCAGATACGCAGTATTTT. Using reference TRBV18 and TRBJ2-3 for the parts outside the CDR3, the full variable domain is NAGVMQNPRHLVRRRGQEARLRCSPMKGHSHVYWYRQLPEEGLKFMVYLQKENIIDESGMPKERFSAEFPKEGPSILRIQQVVRGDSAAYFCASSQLVTSEADTQYFGPGTRLTVL.